In its sample, the clone carrying this TCR beta chain was seen many times. The antigen remains unidentified. The data belong to a study of CD8 T cells in ankylosing spondylitis. The germline gives CDR1 SGHAT, CDR2 FQNNGV. The CDR3 is 14 amino acids. V gave up 7 bases and J gave up 2 bases; unmatched junction bases: 5. One entry per CDR3 protein results from TCRdb running MiXCR on the 5' RACE reads. The sample comprises 240,000 or so distinct CDR3 sequences, around 9.1% of which are singletons, and nearly 7% rests with the top ten. Points from the study as a whole: Made up of about eight highly homologous variants, a TCR beta motif appeared characteristic of ankylosing spondylitis blood.

The sequencing sample was made of blood, either unsorted or a sorted T cell fraction (not recorded which). The chain recombines TRBV11-2 with TRBJ2-1, with 7 nucleotides matching TRBD2. This receptor was obtained from a male donor with ankylosing spondylitis or in good health (not recorded which). The DNA of the CDR3 is TGTGCCAGCAAGGCGGGAGTGGCCTACAATGAGCAGTTCTTC. It specifies CASKAGVAYNEQFF.